The rows below give T cell receptor beta chains drawn from one sample of a study of naive and memory T cell subsets. TCRdb re-called the UMI-ligation and nested PCR reads through MiXCR, storing one row per CDR3 protein. The sample holds under 150,000 distinct CDR3 sequences, approximately 18% seen once. Sample: naive CD8+ T cells from blood. The source of these receptors is a human donor in good health. The CDR3 runs from the conserved cysteine through the conserved F or W. The order of the fields is V gene, clone size, J gene, D gene, CDR3 protein, CDR3 DNA. D genes are given only for firm matches. Part of the rows lack a size; the others show once, few, many or a class for expanded clones.

V: TRBV4-3; size: few; J: TRBJ2-5; D: TRBD2; CDR3: CASSQGTSGQETQYF; DNA: TGCGCCAGCAGCCAAGGGACTAGCGGTCAAGAGACCCAGTACTTC
V: TRBV10-2; size: NA; J: TRBJ2-7; D: TRBD1; CDR3: CASSQVGDRANYEQYF; DNA: TGCGCCAGCAGCCAAGTGGGGGACAGAGCAAACTACGAGCAGTACTTC
V: TRBV14; size: NA; J: TRBJ1-4; D: NA; CDR3: CASSQDTGFGEKLFF; DNA: TGTGCCAGCAGCCAAGATACCGGGTTCGGTGAAAAACTGTTTTTT
V: TRBV5-1; size: NA; J: TRBJ1-2; D: NA; CDR3: CASSLDLGRYGYTF; DNA: TGCGCCAGCAGCTTGGATTTGGGCCGTTATGGCTACACCTTC
V: TRBV7-6; size: NA; J: TRBJ2-5; D: NA; CDR3: CASSLSGGERETQYF; DNA: TGTGCCAGCAGTCTCAGCGGAGGGGAGAGAGAGACCCAGTACTTC
V: TRBV5-4; size: NA; J: TRBJ1-1; D: NA; CDR3: CASSLLGDREAFF; DNA: TGTGCCAGCAGCTTGTTGGGGGACCGTGAAGCTTTCTTT
V: TRBV19; size: NA; J: TRBJ2-1; D: TRBD2; CDR3: CASSGGLASVNEQFF; DNA: TGTGCCAGTAGTGGGGGACTAGCTTCCGTCAATGAGCAGTTCTTC
V: TRBV12-3/TRBV12-4; size: NA; J: TRBJ2-1; D: NA; CDR3: CASSLGRDNEQFF; DNA: TGTGCCAGCAGCTTGGGACGGGACAATGAGCAGTTCTTC
V: TRBV29-1; size: NA; J: TRBJ2-1; D: NA; CDR3: CSAEGGGPNEQFF; DNA: TGCAGCGCCGAGGGGGGAGGGCCAAATGAGCAGTTCTTC
V: TRBV6-5; size: NA; J: TRBJ1-6; D: NA; CDR3: CASSPWNQAPPLHF; DNA: TGTGCCAGCAGTCCTTGGAATCAGGCACCTCCCCTCCACTTT
V: TRBV7-2; size: once; J: TRBJ1-1; D: NA; CDR3: CASSLVDLIMNTEAFF; DNA: TGTGCCAGCAGCTTGGTGGACTTAATCATGAACACTGAAGCTTTCTTT
V: TRBV9; size: NA; J: TRBJ2-7; D: NA; CDR3: CASSVSGTSYEQYF; DNA: TGTGCCAGCAGCGTATCCGGGACTTCTTACGAGCAGTACTTC
V: TRBV27; size: NA; J: TRBJ2-3; D: NA; CDR3: CASSVFNSDTQYF; DNA: TGTGCCAGCAGTGTTTTTAATTCAGATACGCAGTATTTT
V: TRBV4-1; size: NA; J: TRBJ2-1; D: NA; CDR3: CASSQVPFDEQFF; DNA: TGCGCCAGCAGCCAAGTTCCTTTCGATGAGCAGTTCTTC
V: TRBV13; size: few; J: TRBJ2-1; D: NA; CDR3: CASSETPGSGWFF; DNA: TGTGCCAGCAGCGAGACCCCGGGAAGCGGGTGGTTCTTC
V: TRBV28; size: few; J: TRBJ1-1; D: TRBD1; CDR3: CASSPQGEYTEAFF; DNA: TGTGCCAGCAGTCCCCAGGGGGAGTACACTGAAGCTTTCTTT
V: TRBV10-3; size: NA; J: TRBJ2-1; D: TRBD1; CDR3: CAVDGTGGGEQFF; DNA: TGTGCGGTCGACGGGACAGGGGGTGGTGAGCAGTTCTTC
V: TRBV28; size: NA; J: TRBJ2-7; D: NA; CDR3: CASRDDKYEQYF; DNA: TGTGCCAGCAGGGATGACAAGTACGAGCAGTACTTC
V: TRBV7-9; size: NA; J: TRBJ1-2; D: NA; CDR3: CASGEGSNYGYTF; DNA: TGTGCCAGCGGAGAGGGGTCTAACTATGGCTACACCTTC
V: TRBV29-1; size: few; J: TRBJ1-2; D: TRBD1; CDR3: CSGGQGANGYTF; DNA: TGCAGCGGTGGACAGGGGGCAAATGGCTACACCTTC
V: TRBV27; size: NA; J: TRBJ1-2; D: TRBD1; CDR3: CASRQDRGLNYGYTF; DNA: TGTGCCAGCAGGCAGGACAGGGGGCTTAACTATGGCTACACCTTC
V: TRBV12-3/TRBV12-4; size: few; J: TRBJ2-3; D: NA; CDR3: CASRPNLAQDWDTDTQYF; DNA: TGTGCCAGCAGGCCCAACCTGGCCCAGGACTGGGACACAGATACGCAGTATTTT